Below, 14 T cell receptor beta chains from the same sample are listed, as sequenced in a study of T cells in Graves' hyperthyroidism and ophthalmopathy. RNA transcripts gave rise to amplified TCR beta CDR3 regions. Using the HTBI primer set, a first-round RT-PCR was run on the TCR CDR3. Via MiXCR, TCRdb re-called the multiplex PCR reads, giving one row per CDR3 protein. The sample consists of approximately 600,000 distinct CDR3 sequences, 11% to 15% of them appearing once. Material for sequencing was blood. These receptors were taken from a woman aged 18 to 35 with Graves' ophthalmopathy.

V usage is TRBV28 and J usage is TRBJ2-6; TRBD1 agrees at 8 bases. The V and J ends lost 4 bases and 4 bases, in that order; junction bases with no gene match: 18. Germline CDR1 and CDR2: MDHEN and SYDVKM. The CDR3 extends over 20 amino acids. Here the CDR3 DNA reads TGTGCCAGCAGTTACGTATCGACAGGGGTGCACCTTTTGGGGGCCAACGTCCTGACTTTC. This gives the protein CASSYVSTGVHLLGANVLTF.

This clonotype was counted at least ten times. The rearrangement links TRBV28 to TRBJ2-1; D is undetermined. Germline V CDR1 and CDR2: MDHEN, SYDVKM. V was pared by 8 bases and J by 0 bases, with 11 bases between. The CDR3 extends over 14 amino acids. CDR3 nucleotide sequence: TGTGCCAGCTCCTACCCGAGCTCCTACAATGAGCAGTTCTTC. Translation: CASSYPSSYNEQFF. Supplemented by reference TRBV28 and TRBJ2-1, the full variable domain reads DVKVTQSSRYLVKRTGEKVFLECVQDMDHENMFWYRQDPGLGLRLIYFSYDVKMKEKGDIPEGYSVSREKKERFSLILESASTNQTSMYLCASSYPSSYNEQFFGPGTRLTVL.

This clonotype was counted a few times. This sequence joins TRBV29-1 and TRBJ1-2, with a possible D match to TRBD1 (5 bases). Trimming took 5 bases from V and 3 from J, leaving 13 bases between them. The CDR3 runs 13 residues. Germline assignment: CDR1 SQVTM and CDR2 ANQGSEA. The chain's CDR3 is CSVRAGIDYGYTF. Here the CDR3 DNA reads TGCAGCGTTCGCGCAGGGATTGACTATGGCTACACCTTC.

The V call is TRBV5-1, the J call TRBJ2-2; D is ambiguous. The V and J ends lost 4 bases and 3 bases respectively, with 7 bases between them. The CDR3 loop spans 13 amino acids. Germline CDR1 and CDR2: SGHRS and YFSETQ. CDR3 region: CASSAGDTGELFF. The CDR3, as DNA: TGCGCCAGCAGCGCCGGAGACACCGGGGAGCTGTTTTTT.

The genes are TRBV18 and TRBJ2-1, with 11 bases identical to TRBD2. The CDR3 runs to 16 residues. With 2 bases clipped from V and 3 bases from J, the junction kept 3 bases outside the gene matches. The V gene's germline CDR1 is KGHSH and CDR2 LQKENI. CDR3 nucleotides: TGTGCCAGCTCACCATTGACTAGCGGGGACTACAATGAGCAGTTCTTC. This gives the protein CASSPLTSGDYNEQFF.

Ten or more counts support this clonotype. The CDR3 protein is CASSGGLAGAPSYEQYF. The DNA for the CDR3 is TGTGCCAGCAGCGGAGGACTAGCGGGAGCACCATCCTACGAGCAGTACTTC. This chain uses TRBV7-9 with TRBJ2-7; 13 positions agree with TRBD2. The CDR3 is made up of 17 amino acids. Germline values: CDR1 SEHNR, CDR2 FQNEAQ (reference sequence). V gave up 5 bases and J gave up 1 base; unmatched junction bases: 8.

This clonotype was counted ten times or more. This rearrangement joins TRBV7-9 to TRBJ2-5; perhaps TRBD2 as D (5 bases). V was clipped by 5 bases and J by 0 bases, with 19 bases between them. CDR3 length: 17 amino acids. Germline CDR1 and CDR2: SEHNR and FQNEAQ (reference sequence). The CDR3 region has the DNA TGTGCCAGCAGCACCCGGACTGATCAATTGTACCAAGAGACCCAGTACTTC. Protein product: CASSTRTDQLYQETQYF.

This clonotype was counted at least ten times. V usage is TRBV4-1 and J usage is TRBJ1-1; possible D gene TRBD1, 5 bases. Germline CDR1 reads MGHRA; CDR2 reads YSYEKL. The CDR3 is 16 residues long. V shed 0 bases and J shed 10 bases, with 21 bases lying between them. CDR3 residues: CASSQDEIGRGWGAFF. DNA of the CDR3: TGCGCCAGCAGCCAAGATGAAATCGGTCGGGGGTGGGGAGCTTTCTTT.

Ten or more counts support this clonotype. The genes are TRBV6-1 and TRBJ2-2; 7 nucleotides match TRBD1. V lost 5 bases to trimming and J lost 3 bases; unmatched junction nucleotides: 27. From germline, CDR1 is MNHNS and CDR2 SASEGT. There are 22 residues in the CDR3. The CDR3 sequence is CASSSEEDGTAYQYGDTGELFF. As DNA, the CDR3 is TGTGCCAGCAGTTCTGAGGAAGACGGGACAGCCTACCAATATGGGGACACCGGGGAGCTGTTTTTT.

This clonotype was found many times. The chain is built from TRBV6-1 and TRBJ2-7; TRBD1 matches 12 bases. CDR3 size: 16 residues. V lost 4 bases to trimming and J lost 6 bases; unmatched junction nucleotides: 10. Germline assignment: CDR1 MNHNS and CDR2 SASEGT. CDR3 DNA sequence: TGTGCCAGCAGTGCCCATGCCGGGACAGGGGGCAGCGAGCAGTACTTC. It codes for CASSAHAGTGGSEQYF.

The chain couples TRBV10-2 to TRBJ1-5; D may be TRBD1 (5 bases). The V gene lost 8 bases and the J gene lost 7 bases, with 21 bases spanning the gap. In germline, CDR1 is WSHSY, CDR2 SAAADI. The CDR3 is made up of 15 amino acids. CDR3 loop: CASGTGPTFGQPQHF. The DNA of the CDR3 is TGCGCCAGCGGAACAGGACCGACCTTCGGGCAGCCCCAGCATTTT.

This clonotype was observed many times. The V and J genes are TRBV2 and TRBJ2-6; D is unclear. The CDR3 extends over 15 amino acids. Germline CDR1 SNHLY, CDR2 FYNNEI. The germline V and J ends were trimmed by 6 bases and 0 bases, with 9 bases remaining between them. CDR3 sequence (DNA): TGTGCCAGCAGCGTCAAGGGCTCTGGGGCCAACGTCCTGACTTTC. Amino acids: CASSVKGSGANVLTF.

This clonotype appeared a few times. The chain employs TRBV3-1 and TRBJ2-2, with 9 bases lining up with TRBD2. V lost 0 bases, J lost 5 bases, and 10 bases stayed unmatched. The CDR3 spans 18 residues. The germline V gene has CDR1 LGHDT and CDR2 YNNKEL (reference sequence). The CDR3 region is CASSQEFAGGAGTGELFF. In DNA form, the CDR3 reads TGTGCCAGCAGCCAAGAATTTGCGGGAGGGGCAGGGACCGGGGAGCTGTTTTTT.

For this clonotype: Just one base apart from a much larger clone, this may be a read error. Since no conserved phenylalanine or tryptophan closes the CDR3, a read error is the likely cause. The gene calls are TRBV5-1 and TRBJ2-3, with 7 bases that match TRBD2. The CDR3 runs to 16 residues. Per germline, CDR1 SGHRS and CDR2 YFSETQ. Trimming took 4 bases from V and 3 from J; bases not matched to a gene: 11. DNA for the CDR3: TGCGCCAGCAGCCTCAGGCCCCGCGGGAGTACAGATACGCAGTATTCT. Its protein is CASSLRPRGSTDTQYS.